These 27 T cell receptor beta chains were sequenced from one sample in a study of cytomegalovirus exposure and HLA in healthy donors. Use of 60 Vbeta and 13 Jbeta primers characterized the PCR. Libraries were prepared by immunoSEQ multiplex PCR; TCRdb keeps only in-frame clonotypes and omits some of them. The table records about 200,000 clones, roughly 78% of them present only once. Material for sequencing was PBMCs. The receptors stem from a girl aged 10 to 17 in good health and CMV-seropositive.

V gene TRBV7-8 combines with J gene TRBJ1-1, with 9 nucleotides matching TRBD1. V was pared by 5 bases and J by 2 bases, with 6 bases of the junction left unmatched. In germline, CDR1 is SGHVS, CDR2 FQNEAQ. This CDR3 region has 15 residues. The CDR3 nucleotides are TGTGCCAGCAGCCCGCCGGGACAGGGTAACACTGAAGCTTTCTTT. This translates into CASSPPGQGNTEAFF.

The chain is built from TRBV5-3 and TRBJ1-2; 10 positions agree with TRBD1. TRBV5-3 falls under the ORF class, with uncertain function. Unmatched junction bases numbered 11, after V lost 4 bases and J lost 8 bases. CDR3 length equals 15 residues. CDR3 sequence: CARSPSRDRGNGYTF. In DNA, the CDR3 is TGTGCCAGAAGCCCGTCCCGGGACAGGGGCAACGGCTACACCTTC.

The chain has TRBV30 and TRBJ2-5; no reliable D call. There are 11 residues in the CDR3. The V and J ends lost 3 bases and 7 bases respectively, with 9 bases between them. Germline values: CDR1 GTSNPN, CDR2 SVGIG (reference sequence). CDR3 nucleotides: TGTGCCTGGAGACTAACCAGGACCCAGTACTTC. Translated, it gives CAWRLTRTQYF.

The DNA for the CDR3 is TGTGCCAGCAGCTTAGATCTAGCGGGGGGTATCTACAATGAGCAGTTCTTC. Translated, it gives CASSLDLAGGIYNEQFF. The rearrangement links TRBV11-2 to TRBJ2-1; 11 bases align to TRBD2. Per germline, CDR1 SGHAT and CDR2 FQNNGV. The CDR3 is 17 residues long. With V trimmed by 0 bases and J by 3 bases, 4 bases remained unmatched.

In this sample, this clone turned up once. This chain connects TRBV4-1 to TRBJ1-1; the D is unclear. V was pared by 0 bases and J by 7 bases, with 18 bases between. The CDR3 length is 16 residues. Germline assignment: CDR1 MGHRA and CDR2 YSYEKL. CDR3: CASSQDYPTFGNEAFF. The DNA for the CDR3 is TGCGCCAGCAGCCAAGATTATCCGACATTCGGGAATGAAGCTTTCTTT.

This chain joins TRBV5-1 and TRBJ1-6, with 9 bases fitting TRBD1. J gave up 8 bases and V 4 bases, and 10 bases lay outside the gene matches. The CDR3 has 16 residues. From germline, CDR1 is SGHRS and CDR2 YFSETQ. The CDR3 is CASSPGIGTGYSPLHF. The CDR3 bases are TGCGCCAGCAGCCCGGGGATCGGGACAGGGTATTCACCCCTCCACTTT.

The chain links TRBV2 to TRBJ2-3; D gene ambiguous. CDR1 and CDR2 (germline): SNHLY, FYNNEI. V shed 4 bases and J shed 0 bases, with 8 bases lying between them. There are 14 residues in the CDR3. CDR3 nucleotide sequence: TGTGCCAGCAGTGGGGCAGCTAGCACAGATACGCAGTATTTT. Protein product: CASSGAASTDTQYF.

The CDR3 sequence: CASSDIGHGNEKLFF. The CDR3 DNA is TGTGCCAGCAGCGATATAGGACATGGTAATGAAAAACTGTTTTTT. The chain combines TRBV12-1 with TRBJ1-4; the listed D gene, TRBD1, was not tested against the DNA. TRBV12-1 has pseudogene status. This CDR3 has 15 amino acids.

The chain uses TRBV5-4 and TRBJ2-1; D is unresolved. Germline lookup yields CDR1 SGHNT and CDR2 YYREEE (reference sequence). The CDR3 spans 12 residues. The V end was cut by 0 bases, the J end by 7 bases, with 5 bases between. The chain's CDR3 is CASSLERNEQFF. CDR3 in DNA: TGTGCCAGCAGCTTGGAGAGAAATGAGCAGTTCTTC. Full variable domain (remainder filled in from reference TRBV5-4 and TRBJ2-1): ETGVTQSPTHLIKTRGQQVTLRCSSQSGHNTVSWYQQALGQGPQFIFQYYREEENGRGNFPPRFSGLQFPNYSSELNVNALELDDSALYLCASSLERNEQFFGPGTRLTVL.

The chain couples TRBV10-3 to TRBJ2-1; tentative D call: TRBD1 (6 bases). The CDR3 is 13 residues long. The V and J ends lost 6 bases and 4 bases respectively, with 10 bases between them. CDR1 and CDR2 (germline): ENHRY, SYGVKD. In nucleotides, the CDR3 is TGTGCCATCAGCGGGGACACTTACAATGAGCAGTTCTTC. It translates to CAISGDTYNEQFF.

This chain connects TRBV10-3 to TRBJ1-6; D is undetermined. Germline assignment: CDR1 ENHRY and CDR2 SYGVKD. The CDR3 consists of 16 residues. V shed 0 bases and J shed 0 bases, with 6 bases lying between them. The CDR3: CAISESRSSYNSPLHF. Written as DNA, the CDR3 is TGTGCCATCAGTGAGTCACGGAGCTCCTATAATTCACCCCTCCACTTT.

The J gene is TRBJ1-1, the V gene TRBV9; 7 positions match TRBD1. Germline V gene data show CDR1 as SGDLS and CDR2 as YYNGEE. V lost 3 bases, J lost 3 bases, and 5 bases stayed unmatched. This CDR3 has 14 residues. As DNA, the CDR3 is TGTGCCAGCAGCGAGGGGGCGCGGGACACTGAAGCTTTCTTT. Protein sequence: CASSEGARDTEAFF.

This sequence joins TRBV27 and TRBJ2-1, with 7 positions matching TRBD2. The CDR3 has 18 residues. The germline V gene encodes CDR1 MNHEY and CDR2 SMNVEV (reference sequence). With 3 bases clipped from V and 5 bases from J, the junction kept 16 bases outside the gene matches. The CDR3 is CASSLDGGGVRRHNEQFF. CDR3 DNA sequence: TGTGCCAGCAGTTTGGATGGGGGGGGAGTCCGTCGACACAATGAGCAGTTCTTC.

This rearrangement joins TRBV4-2 to TRBJ2-5; D uncertain. The germline V and J ends were trimmed by 5 bases and 4 bases, with 11 bases remaining between them. The CDR3 runs 13 residues. Germline V lookup: CDR1 LGHNA, CDR2 YNFKEQ. CDR3 in amino acids: CASSARSGETQYF. The CDR3 region has the DNA TGTGCCAGCAGCGCCCGTAGTGGAGAGACCCAGTACTTC.

The chain has TRBV7-2 and TRBJ2-7; 9 nucleotides align to TRBD2. Germline V lookup: CDR1 SGHTA, CDR2 FQGNSA. This CDR3 has 15 amino acids. With 5 bases clipped from V and 1 base from J, the junction kept 6 bases outside the gene matches. In DNA, the CDR3 is TGTGCCAGCAGCCTAAGCGGGGGGCAATCCTACGAGCAGTACTTC. Amino acids: CASSLSGGQSYEQYF.

The chain uses TRBV7-2 and TRBJ1-5, with D unresolved. CDR3 size: 15 residues. Trimming shortened V by 2 bases and J by 2 bases, and 10 bases separated the two germline ends. In germline, CDR1 is SGHTA, CDR2 FQGNSA. The DNA for the CDR3 is TGTGCCAGCAGCTTAAGAGGGATTCGCAATCAGCCCCAGCATTTT. It codes for CASSLRGIRNQPQHF. Combining the CDR3 with reference TRBV7-2 and TRBJ1-5 gives the whole variable domain GAGVSQSPSNKVTEKGKDVELRCDPISGHTALYWYRQSLGQGLEFLIYFQGNSAPDKSGLPSDRFSAERTGGSVSTLTIQRTQQEDSAVYLCASSLRGIRNQPQHFGDGTRLSIL.

The chain carries TRBV7-2 and TRBJ2-7, with 10 bases fitting TRBD2. The germline gives CDR1 SGHTA, CDR2 FQGNSA. V was clipped by 6 bases and J by 6 bases; unmatched bases: 5. The CDR3 is 13 amino acids. CDR3 in amino acids: CASSLAGAGEQYF. The CDR3 DNA is TGTGCCAGCAGTCTAGCGGGGGCGGGCGAGCAGTACTTC.

This chain links TRBV12-5 with TRBJ2-3, with D uncertain. The CDR3 contains 12 residues. Germline loops: CDR1 LGHNT, CDR2 FRNRAP. Deletions cut 5 bases from V and 7 bases from J, with 10 bases between. For the CDR3, the DNA is TGTGCTAGTGGTCCTCAGGCGTATACGCAGTATTTT. Translated: CASGPQAYTQYF.

The chain carries TRBV7-2 and TRBJ2-5, with TRBD2 matching 7 bases. Trimming removed 4 bases from V and 5 bases from J; junction bases left unmatched: 10. CDR1 is SGHTA and CDR2 is FQGNSA in the germline V gene. The CDR3 has 15 residues. CDR3 nucleotide sequence: TGTGCCAGCAGCTCCCCAGGGACCGGGAGGGAGACCCAGTACTTC. It translates to CASSSPGTGRETQYF.

Only a few counts were recorded for this clone. The chain employs TRBV19 and TRBJ1-2; no firm D call. V was trimmed by 3 bases and J by 0 bases, leaving 8 bases between them. The V gene's germline CDR1 is LNHDA and CDR2 SQIVND (reference sequence). This CDR3 contains 14 residues. The CDR3 is CASSMGITNYGYTF. The CDR3 DNA reads TGTGCCAGTAGTATGGGCATTACTAACTATGGCTACACCTTC.

V usage is TRBV29-1 and J usage is TRBJ1-4; TRBD1 might be the D (6 bases). V dropped 4 bases and J dropped 5 bases, with 17 bases sitting between them. Germline CDR1 is SQVTM and CDR2 is ANQGSEA. There are 15 residues in the CDR3. CDR3 residues: CSVGKPGHQNEKLFF. CDR3 nucleotide sequence: TGCAGCGTTGGTAAGCCGGGACACCAAAATGAAAAACTGTTTTTT. Drawing the rest from reference TRBV29-1 and TRBJ1-4, the complete variable domain is SAVISQKPSRDICQRGTSLTIQCQVDSQVTMMFWYRQQPGQSLTLIATANQGSEATYESGFVIDKFPISRPNLTFSTLTVSNMSPEDSSIYLCSVGKPGHQNEKLFFGSGTQLSVL.

The chain combines TRBV30 with TRBJ2-1, with TRBD2 identical over 15 bases. The germline CDR1 and CDR2 sequences are GTSNPN and SVGIG (reference sequence). The trim removed 0 bases at V and 10 bases at J, leaving 10 bases unmatched. The CDR3 has 17 residues. CDR3 in DNA: TGTGCCTGGAGTGTATCTAGGACTAGCGGGGGGGCCAGGGAGCAGTTCTTC. Amino acid sequence: CAWSVSRTSGGAREQFF.

The sample holds a few counts of this clone. The chain links TRBV20-1 to TRBJ1-1; D not certain. The germline gives CDR1 DFQATT, CDR2 SNEGSKA (reference sequence). The CDR3 extends over 10 amino acids. The CDR3 spells CRPGFTEAFF. CDR3 coding DNA: TGCAGACCAGGTTTCACTGAAGCTTTCTTT.

The gene calls are TRBV7-8 and TRBJ2-7; 8 nucleotides agree with TRBD1. Looked up from germline, CDR1 is SGHVS and CDR2 is FQNEAQ. J was trimmed by 0 bases and V by 3 bases; bases with no gene match: 4. The CDR3 is 15 amino acids. For the CDR3, the DNA is TGTGCCAGCAGCTTCGGACAGGGTCCCTCCTACGAGCAGTACTTC. It specifies CASSFGQGPSYEQYF.

The rearrangement joins TRBV6-1 to TRBJ2-7, with D tentatively TRBD2 (6 bases). Trimming stripped 4 bases from V and 2 bases from J, with 12 bases between. CDR1 and CDR2 (germline): MNHNS, SASEGT. The CDR3 sequence is 14 residues long. This CDR3 is CASSGGSGAYEQYF. CDR3 sequence (DNA): TGTGCCAGCAGTGGGGGATCGGGGGCCTACGAGCAGTACTTC.

This chain connects TRBV11-3 to TRBJ2-2; no firm D call. The germline gives CDR1 SGHNT, CDR2 YENEEA. The V and J ends lost 2 bases and 3 bases respectively, with 7 bases between them. CDR3 length: 14 amino acids. The CDR3 sequence is CASSLHSDTGELFF. CDR3 nucleotide sequence: TGTGCCAGCAGCTTACATAGTGACACCGGGGAGCTGTTTTTT.

This chain connects TRBV18 to TRBJ1-4; D might be TRBD1 (6 bases). The germline V gene encodes CDR1 KGHSH and CDR2 LQKENI. The CDR3 loop spans 14 amino acids. V lost 4 bases to trimming and J lost 3 bases, with 9 bases between them. CDR3 amino acids: CASSQGEANEKLFF. The CDR3 DNA reads as TGTGCCAGCTCACAGGGGGAAGCTAATGAAAAACTGTTTTTT.